The 2 T cell receptor beta chains below all came from one sample that was sequenced in a study of blood T cells in healthy people across ages. Using a J-beta primer mix together with a sample-barcoded 5' primer, a second PCR was run for roughly 6 to 11 cycles. TCRdb fed the 5' RACE reads into MiXCR, producing one record per CDR3 protein. The sample consists of approximately 960,000 distinct CDR3 sequences, 29% of them appearing once. These same records also appear under a second study, on T cells of mothers and their children.

Sequencing was performed on blood. The source of these receptors is a woman in her thirties or forties in good health.

This chain links TRBV2 with TRBJ2-7, with D tentatively TRBD2 (5 bases). The CDR3 is made up of 14 amino acids. Germline-derived CDR1 and CDR2 are SNHLY and FYNNEI. Trimming stripped 6 bases from V and 4 bases from J, with 16 bases between. The CDR3 DNA follows: TGTGCCAGCAGAAAGACCAACGCGGGTTACGAGCAGTACTTC. Translated, it gives CASRKTNAGYEQYF.

Of note for this clonotype: A junction boundary mismatches the germline segment, possibly from a read error. The chain has TRBV5-1 and TRBJ1-4; 9 bases are shared with TRBD1. There are 15 residues in the CDR3. The germline gives CDR1 SGHRS, CDR2 YFSETQ. Written as DNA, the CDR3 is TGCGCCAGCAGCCCCGGGACAGGGCGGAATGAAAAACGGTTTTTT. Protein product: CASSPGTGRNEKRFF.